The T cell receptor beta chain described here comes from a study of blood T cells in healthy people across ages. Study details: Every two T cells gave about one barcoded beta molecule via template switching.

Around 9.5 milliliters of peripheral blood were drawn from each donor. This clonotype was recorded once. The CDR3 runs 13 residues. Trimming cost V 3 bases and J 2 bases, with 11 bases left between them. Germline CDR1 DFQATT, CDR2 SNEGSKA (reference sequence). A J-beta primer mix and a sample-barcoded 5' primer were used in a second PCR of about 7 to 12 cycles. CDR3-containing paired-end reads numbered at least 2.5 million in each sample. MiXCR, applied by TCRdb to the 5' RACE reads, yields one record per CDR3 protein. The sample yields 1.5 million to 2 million distinct CDR3 sequences, around half seen once.

The sample was blood. The chain recombines TRBV20-1 with TRBJ2-7; D is ambiguous. The clonotype comes from a woman in her forties in good health. CDR3 bases: TGCAGTGCTAGTGGTCTTTCCACCTACGAGCAGTACTTC. This sequence encodes CSASGLSTYEQYF.